The clone carrying this T cell receptor beta chain was recorded once. This sample was taken from a study of blood T cell repertoires in COVID-19. Background on the study: Samples of COVID-19 (acute and convalescent) were obtained from the United States, Italy and Spain. PBMCs, B-cell-depleted T cells, or T cells were the source of the cDNA or gDNA that made up the material.

The J segment lost 2 bases and the V segment lost 3 bases, leaving 12 bases of the junction unmatched. Germline CDR1 and CDR2: SEHNR and FQNEAQ (reference sequence). The CDR3 is 17 residues long. In the study's own analysis: Reference gene primer amplification gave estimated nucleated cell counts. The method was immunoSEQ multiplex PCR; TCRdb's version includes in-frame clones alone and lacks a portion of them. V, J and clone size reflect that table, while D and trimming were determined from the DNA. The data contain 400,000 or so clones, around 90% of them seen just once; the ten biggest clones take up over 2.5%.

This clonotype was sampled from a human donor in a cohort sampled during active COVID-19. Source material: peripheral blood. This chain connects TRBV7-9 to TRBJ2-7; 8 nucleotides align to TRBD2. CDR3 sequence reads: CASSFSFERGITYEQYF. CDR3 coding DNA: TGTGCCAGCAGCTTTTCGTTCGAGCGGGGGATCACCTACGAGCAGTACTTC.